This TCR beta chain emerged from a study of T cell responses to AZD1222 COVID-19 vaccine. Overall study findings and caveats: Sampled repertoires all dated from after the peak T cell response.

Profiled with immunoSEQ multiplex PCR; TCRdb holds only in-frame clones, not every one. The sample lists under 250,000 clones, roughly 91% occurring once. The CDR3 covers 14 residues. Germline CDR1 is SNHLY and CDR2 is FYNNEI. The V and J ends lost 3 bases and 2 bases respectively, with 8 bases between them. In regard to this clone: Its antigen is as yet unknown.

This chain uses TRBV2 with TRBJ1-3, with D perhaps matching TRBD1 (6 bases). The sample was peripheral blood, taken on day 0 of MenACWY control vaccination. The sequence derives from an adult in good health. This chain's CDR3 is CASSERDTGNTIYF. CDR3 in DNA: TGTGCCAGCAGTGAGCGGGACACTGGAAACACCATATATTTT.